This T cell receptor beta chain was found in a study of CD8+ T cells in alopecia areata. Study-level background: Treated patients received oral tofacitinib, 5 to 10 mg twice daily. Tofacitinib ran for 6 to 18 months before 6 months off drug. Notes on the study in general: Scalp clonality dropped significantly under tofacitinib, as did expanded CD8+ top-100 clones.

This clone was counted a single time. Its antigen is not identified. Germline values: CDR1 SGHTA, CDR2 FQGNSA. Trimming removed 1 base from V and 6 bases from J, with 10 bases in between. The CDR3 spans 14 residues. RNA was isolated and reverse transcribed to cDNA, the sequencing template. Some clones are missing from TCRdb's copy, which holds only in-frame ones; the method was immunoSEQ multiplex PCR. This repertoire shows 150,000 to 200,000 clones, about 60% found once; its top ten account for less than 3.5%. Treatment noted: oral pan-JAK inhibitor, 5-10 mg twice daily. Both peripheral blood and punch biopsies of lesional scalp skin were obtained from patients who had alopecia areata.

The input for sequencing was CD4+ T cells sorted from blood, taken at week 4, from a patient treated with tofacitinib. This chain connects TRBV7-2 to TRBJ2-1; D is uncertain. The source is a human donor with alopecia areata. The CDR3 region has the DNA TGTGCCAGCAGCTTAGGCCGAGTAGCCAATGAGCAGTTCTTC. Amino acids: CASSLGRVANEQFF.